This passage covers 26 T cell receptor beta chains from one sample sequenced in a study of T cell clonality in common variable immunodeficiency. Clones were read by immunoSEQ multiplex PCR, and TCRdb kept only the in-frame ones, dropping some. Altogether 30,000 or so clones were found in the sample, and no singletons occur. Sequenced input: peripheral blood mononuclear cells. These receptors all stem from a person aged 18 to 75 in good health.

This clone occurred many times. Incomplete CDR3 DNA: TGCAGCGGTCGACTAGCGGGAGGACAGACC. Amino acids: CSGRLAGGQT. The entire CDR3 sequence reads CSGRLAGGQTQYF. The gene calls are TRBV29-1 and TRBJ2-5; 13 nucleotides line up with TRBD2. The read terminates 3 residues ahead of where the CDR3 ends, so the germline J gene completes it. CDR1 is SQVTM, CDR2 ANQGSEA, per germline. The V and J ends lost 7 bases and 6 bases, in that order; junction bases with no gene match: 5. The CDR3 spans 13 residues.

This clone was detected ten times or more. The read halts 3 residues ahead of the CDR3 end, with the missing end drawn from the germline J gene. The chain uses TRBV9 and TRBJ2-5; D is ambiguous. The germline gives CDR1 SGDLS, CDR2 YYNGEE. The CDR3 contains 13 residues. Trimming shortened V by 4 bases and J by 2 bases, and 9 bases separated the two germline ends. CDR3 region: CASSRQEQETQYF. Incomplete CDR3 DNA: TGTGCCAGCAGCCGTCAGGAACAAGAGACC.

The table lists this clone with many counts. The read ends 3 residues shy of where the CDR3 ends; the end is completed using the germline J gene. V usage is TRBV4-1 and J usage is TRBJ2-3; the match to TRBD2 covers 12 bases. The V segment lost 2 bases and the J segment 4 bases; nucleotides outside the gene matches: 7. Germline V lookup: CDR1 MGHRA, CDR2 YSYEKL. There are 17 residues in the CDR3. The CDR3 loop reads CASSQSLLAGGPDTQYF. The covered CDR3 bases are TGCGCCAGCAGCCAATCTCTTCTAGCGGGGGGGCCAGATACG.

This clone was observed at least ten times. CDR3 bases read: TGCAGTGCTCTCCAGGGTGGTGAGACC. Encoded protein: CSALQGGET. The entire CDR3 protein is CSALQGGETQYF. The chain combines TRBV20-1 with TRBJ2-5, with D tentatively TRBD1 (5 bases). The read comes to an end 3 residues before the CDR3 does, leaving the germline J gene to fill in the end. The CDR3 loop spans 12 amino acids. Germline V gene sequence: CDR1 DFQATT, CDR2 SNEGSKA (reference sequence). Trimming pared 5 bases from V and 5 bases from J, leaving 12 bases between.

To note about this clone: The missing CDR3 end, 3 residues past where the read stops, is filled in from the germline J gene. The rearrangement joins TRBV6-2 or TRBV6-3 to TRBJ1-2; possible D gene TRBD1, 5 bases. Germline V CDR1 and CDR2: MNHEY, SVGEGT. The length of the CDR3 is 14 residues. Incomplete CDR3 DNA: TGTGCCAGCAGATCCGGGACTAGCGGCTACGAC. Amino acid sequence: CASRSGTSGYD. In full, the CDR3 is CASRSGTSGYDYTF.

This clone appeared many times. The CDR3 is CSARDRDRAGYSNQPQYF. The DNA read from the CDR3 is TGCAGTGCTAGAGATCGGGACAGGGCGGGATATAGCAATCAGCCG. The V call is TRBV20-1, the J call TRBJ2-3; TRBD1 matches 9 bases. The read stops 3 residues short of the end of the CDR3; the missing end is completed from the germline J gene. The CDR3 covers 18 residues. Germline V CDR1 and CDR2: DFQATT, SNEGSKA (reference sequence).

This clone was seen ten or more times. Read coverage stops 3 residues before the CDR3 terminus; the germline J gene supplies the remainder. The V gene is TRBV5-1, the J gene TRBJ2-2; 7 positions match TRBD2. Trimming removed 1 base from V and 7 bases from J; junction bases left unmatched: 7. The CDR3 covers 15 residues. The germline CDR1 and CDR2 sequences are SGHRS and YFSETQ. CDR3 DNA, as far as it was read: TGCGCCAGCAGCTTGCTCCGCGGGGGTCACGGGGAG. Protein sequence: CASSLLRGGHGE. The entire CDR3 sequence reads CASSLLRGGHGELFF.

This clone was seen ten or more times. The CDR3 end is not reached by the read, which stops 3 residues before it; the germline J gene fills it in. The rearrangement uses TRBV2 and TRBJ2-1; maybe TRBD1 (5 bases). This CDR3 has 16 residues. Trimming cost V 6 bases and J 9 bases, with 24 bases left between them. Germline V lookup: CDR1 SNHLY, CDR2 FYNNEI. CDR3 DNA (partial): TGTGCCAGCAGGGCCTTCTTAGGGGCAGAAGGCGGTGAG. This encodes CASRAFLGAEGGE. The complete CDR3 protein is CASRAFLGAEGGEQFF.

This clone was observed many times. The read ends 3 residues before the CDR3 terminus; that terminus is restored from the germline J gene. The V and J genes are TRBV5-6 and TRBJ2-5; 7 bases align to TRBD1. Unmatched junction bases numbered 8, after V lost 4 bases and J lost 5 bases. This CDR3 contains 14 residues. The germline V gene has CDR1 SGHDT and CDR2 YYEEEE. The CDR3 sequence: CASSQGDVRETQYF. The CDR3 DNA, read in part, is TGTGCCAGCAGCCAGGGGGACGTAAGGGAGACC.

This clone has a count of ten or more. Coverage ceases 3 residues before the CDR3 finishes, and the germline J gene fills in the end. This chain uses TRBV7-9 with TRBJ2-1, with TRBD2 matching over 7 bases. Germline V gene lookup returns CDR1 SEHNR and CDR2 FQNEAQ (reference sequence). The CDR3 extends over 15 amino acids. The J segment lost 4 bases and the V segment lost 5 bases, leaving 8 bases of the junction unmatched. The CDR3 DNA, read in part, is TGTGCCAGCAGCGCGGGTGGGGGGGTTTACAATGAG. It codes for CASSAGGGVYNE. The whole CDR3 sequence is CASSAGGGVYNEQFF. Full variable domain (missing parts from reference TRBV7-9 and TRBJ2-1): DTGVSQNPRHKITKRGQNVTFRCDPISEHNRLYWYRQTLGQGPEFLTYFQNEAQLEKSRLLSDRFSAERPKGSFSTLEIQRTEQGDSAMYLCASSAGGGVYNEQFFGPGTRLTVL.

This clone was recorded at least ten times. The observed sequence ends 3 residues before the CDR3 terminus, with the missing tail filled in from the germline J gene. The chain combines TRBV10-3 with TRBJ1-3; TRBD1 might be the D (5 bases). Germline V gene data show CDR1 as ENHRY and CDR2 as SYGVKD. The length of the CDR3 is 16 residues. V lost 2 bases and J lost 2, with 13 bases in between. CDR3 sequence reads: CAISEGGYAAGNTIYF. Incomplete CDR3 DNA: TGTGCCATCAGTGAGGGGGGGTATGCGGCTGGAAACACC.

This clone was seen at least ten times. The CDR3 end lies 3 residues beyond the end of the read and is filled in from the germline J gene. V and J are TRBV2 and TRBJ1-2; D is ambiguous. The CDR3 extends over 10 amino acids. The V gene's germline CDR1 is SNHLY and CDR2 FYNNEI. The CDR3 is CASSTAGYTF. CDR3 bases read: TGTGCCAGCAGTACAGCCGGC.

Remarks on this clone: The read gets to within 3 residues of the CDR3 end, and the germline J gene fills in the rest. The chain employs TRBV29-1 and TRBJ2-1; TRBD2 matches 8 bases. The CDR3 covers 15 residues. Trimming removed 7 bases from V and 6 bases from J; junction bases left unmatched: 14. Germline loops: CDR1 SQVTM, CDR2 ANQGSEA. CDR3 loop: CSAARGGPRTNEQFF. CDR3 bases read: TGCAGCGCGGCCCGGGGGGGGCCGCGGACCAATGAG.

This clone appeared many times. CDR3 DNA, as far as it was read: TGTGCCAGTAGTAAAAACAGGGCCGATACCTATGGC. This gives the protein CASSKNRADTYG. The whole CDR3 sequence is CASSKNRADTYGYTF. The chain combines TRBV19 with TRBJ1-2; D perhaps matches TRBD1 (6 bases). The read stops 3 residues short of the end of the CDR3; the missing end is completed from the germline J gene. Germline V gene data show CDR1 as LNHDA and CDR2 as SQIVND (reference sequence). The CDR3 is made up of 15 amino acids. V shed 4 bases and J shed 4 bases, with 16 bases lying between them.

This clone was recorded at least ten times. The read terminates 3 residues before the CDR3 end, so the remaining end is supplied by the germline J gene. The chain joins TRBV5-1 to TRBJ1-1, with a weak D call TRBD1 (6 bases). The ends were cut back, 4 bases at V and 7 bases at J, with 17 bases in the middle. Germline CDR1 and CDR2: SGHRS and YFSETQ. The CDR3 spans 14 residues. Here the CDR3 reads CASSPRGGGGEAFF. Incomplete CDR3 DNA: TGCGCCAGCAGCCCGAGGGGGGGAGGGGGTGAA.

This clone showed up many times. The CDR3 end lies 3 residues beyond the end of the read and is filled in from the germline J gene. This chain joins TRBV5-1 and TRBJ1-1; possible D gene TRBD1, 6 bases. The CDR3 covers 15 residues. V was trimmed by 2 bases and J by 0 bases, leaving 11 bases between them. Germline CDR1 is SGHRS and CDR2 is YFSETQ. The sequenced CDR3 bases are TGCGCCAGCAGCTTCTTTCAGGGGATGAACACTGAA. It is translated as CASSFFQGMNTE. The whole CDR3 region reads CASSFFQGMNTEAFF.

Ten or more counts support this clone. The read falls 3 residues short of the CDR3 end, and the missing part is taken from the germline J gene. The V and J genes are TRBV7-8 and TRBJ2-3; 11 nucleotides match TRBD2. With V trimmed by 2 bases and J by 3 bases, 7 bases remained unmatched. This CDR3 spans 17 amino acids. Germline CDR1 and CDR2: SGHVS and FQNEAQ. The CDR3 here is CASSLSGSGGATDTQYF. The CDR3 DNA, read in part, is TGTGCCAGCAGCTTATCTGGTAGCGGGGGGGCTACAGATACG.

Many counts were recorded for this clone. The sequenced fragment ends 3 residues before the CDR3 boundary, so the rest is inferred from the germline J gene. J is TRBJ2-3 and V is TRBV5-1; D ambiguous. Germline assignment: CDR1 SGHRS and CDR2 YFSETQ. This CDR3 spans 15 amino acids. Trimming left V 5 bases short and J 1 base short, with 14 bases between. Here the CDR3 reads CASRNWVAGTDTQYF. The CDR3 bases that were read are TGCGCCAGCAGAAACTGGGTAGCTGGCACAGATACG.

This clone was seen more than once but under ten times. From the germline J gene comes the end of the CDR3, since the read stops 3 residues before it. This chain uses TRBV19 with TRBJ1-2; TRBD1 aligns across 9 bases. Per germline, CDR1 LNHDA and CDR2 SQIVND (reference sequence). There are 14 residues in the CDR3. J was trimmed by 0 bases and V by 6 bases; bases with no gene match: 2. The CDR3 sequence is CASSDRGTNYGYTF. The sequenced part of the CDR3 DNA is TGTGCCAGTAGCGACAGGGGGACTAACTATGGC.

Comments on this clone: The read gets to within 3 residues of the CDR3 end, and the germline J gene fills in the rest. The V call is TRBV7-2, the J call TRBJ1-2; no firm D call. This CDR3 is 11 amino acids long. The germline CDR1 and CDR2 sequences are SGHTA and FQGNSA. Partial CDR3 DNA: TGTGCCAGCAGCTTCACAGATACC. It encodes CASSFTDT. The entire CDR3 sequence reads CASSFTDTYTF.

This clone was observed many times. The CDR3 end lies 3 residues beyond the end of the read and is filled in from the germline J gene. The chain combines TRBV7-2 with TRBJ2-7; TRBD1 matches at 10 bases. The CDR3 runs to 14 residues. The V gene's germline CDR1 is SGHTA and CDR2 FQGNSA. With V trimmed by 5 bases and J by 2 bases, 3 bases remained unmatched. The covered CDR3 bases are TGTGCCAGCAGCATCGGACAGGGGGCCTACGAG. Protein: CASSIGQGAYE. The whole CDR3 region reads CASSIGQGAYEQYF. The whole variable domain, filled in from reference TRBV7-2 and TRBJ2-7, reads GAGVSQSPSNKVTEKGKDVELRCDPISGHTALYWYRQSLGQGLEFLIYFQGNSAPDKSGLPSDRFSAERTGGSVSTLTIQRTQQEDSAVYLCASSIGQGAYEQYFGPGTRLTVT.

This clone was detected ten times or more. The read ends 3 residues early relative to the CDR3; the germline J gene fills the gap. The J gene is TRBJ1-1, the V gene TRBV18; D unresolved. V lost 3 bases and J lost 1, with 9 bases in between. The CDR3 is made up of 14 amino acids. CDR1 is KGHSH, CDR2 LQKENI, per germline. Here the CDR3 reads CASSPASGNTEAFF. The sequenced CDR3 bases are TGTGCCAGCTCACCCGCTTCGGGGAACACTGAA.

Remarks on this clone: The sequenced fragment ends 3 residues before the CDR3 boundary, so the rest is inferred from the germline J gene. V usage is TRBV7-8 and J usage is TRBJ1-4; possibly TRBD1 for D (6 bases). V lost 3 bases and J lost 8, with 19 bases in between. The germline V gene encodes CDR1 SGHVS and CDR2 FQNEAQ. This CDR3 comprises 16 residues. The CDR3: CASSFPRQVLGEKLFF. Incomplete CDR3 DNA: TGTGCCAGCAGCTTTCCCCGACAGGTGCTAGGGGAAAAA.

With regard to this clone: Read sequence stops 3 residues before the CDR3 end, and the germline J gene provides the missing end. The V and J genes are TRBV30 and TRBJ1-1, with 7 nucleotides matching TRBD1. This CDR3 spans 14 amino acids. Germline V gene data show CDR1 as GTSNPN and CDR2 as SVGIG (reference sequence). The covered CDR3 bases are TGTGCCTGGAGGACTAGCGGGGGGACAGATACG. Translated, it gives CAWRTSGGTDT. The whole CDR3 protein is CAWRTSGGTDTAFF.

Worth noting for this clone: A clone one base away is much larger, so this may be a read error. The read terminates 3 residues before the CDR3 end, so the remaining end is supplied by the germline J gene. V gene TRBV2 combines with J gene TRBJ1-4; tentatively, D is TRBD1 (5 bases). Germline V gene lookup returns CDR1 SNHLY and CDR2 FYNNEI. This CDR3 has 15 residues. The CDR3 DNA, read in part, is TGTGCCAGCAGGGTCCAGGCTTCTGGGGCCAACGTA. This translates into CASRVQASGANV. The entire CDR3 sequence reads CASRVQASGANVLFF.

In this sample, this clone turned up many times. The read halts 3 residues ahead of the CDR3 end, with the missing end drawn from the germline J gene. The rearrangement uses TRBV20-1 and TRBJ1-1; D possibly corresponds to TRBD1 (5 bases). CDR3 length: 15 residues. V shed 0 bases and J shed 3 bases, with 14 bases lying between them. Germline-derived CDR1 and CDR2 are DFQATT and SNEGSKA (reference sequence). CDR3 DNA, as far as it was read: TGCAGTGCTAGAGACCCTATGGGGGGGGACACTGAA. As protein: CSARDPMGGDTE. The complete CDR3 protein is CSARDPMGGDTEAFF.